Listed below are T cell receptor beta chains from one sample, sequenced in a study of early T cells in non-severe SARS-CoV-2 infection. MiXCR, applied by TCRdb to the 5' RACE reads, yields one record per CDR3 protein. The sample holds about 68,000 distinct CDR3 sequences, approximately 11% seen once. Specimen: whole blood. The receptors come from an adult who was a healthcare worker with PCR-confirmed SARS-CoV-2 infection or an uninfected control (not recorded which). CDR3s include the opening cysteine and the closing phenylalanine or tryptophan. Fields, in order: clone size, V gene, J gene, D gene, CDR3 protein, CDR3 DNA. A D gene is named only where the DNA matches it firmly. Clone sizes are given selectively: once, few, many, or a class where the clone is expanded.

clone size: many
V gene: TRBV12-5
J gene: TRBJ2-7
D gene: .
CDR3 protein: CASGLDKRTYEQYF
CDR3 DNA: TGTGCTAGTGGTTTGGATAAACGCACCTACGAGCAGTACTTC

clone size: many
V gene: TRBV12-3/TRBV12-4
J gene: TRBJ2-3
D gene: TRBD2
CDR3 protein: CASSKTSGTYDTQYF
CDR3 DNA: TGTGCCAGCAGTAAGACTAGCGGGACGTACGATACGCAGTATTTT

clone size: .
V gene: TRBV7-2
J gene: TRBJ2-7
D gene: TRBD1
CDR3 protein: CASSQGGTGTYEQYF
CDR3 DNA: TGTGCCAGCAGCCAGGGGGGGACAGGGACCTACGAGCAGTACTTC

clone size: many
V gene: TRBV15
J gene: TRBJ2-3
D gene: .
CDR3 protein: CATSRDRKTDTQYF
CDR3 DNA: TGTGCCACCAGCAGAGATCGTAAAACAGATACGCAGTATTTT

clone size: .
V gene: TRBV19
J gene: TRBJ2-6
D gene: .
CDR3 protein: CASRPHEPSSGANVLTF
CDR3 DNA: TGTGCCAGTCGACCCCACGAGCCGAGCTCTGGGGCCAACGTCCTGACTTTC

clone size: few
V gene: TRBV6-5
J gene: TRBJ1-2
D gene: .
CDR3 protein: CASSTDTRNGYTF
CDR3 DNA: TGTGCCAGCAGTACCGACACCCGTAACGGCTACACCTTC

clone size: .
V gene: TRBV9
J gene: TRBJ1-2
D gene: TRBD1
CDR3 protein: CASSVAAGGNYGYTF
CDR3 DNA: TGTGCCAGCAGCGTAGCTGCAGGGGGTAACTATGGCTACACCTTC

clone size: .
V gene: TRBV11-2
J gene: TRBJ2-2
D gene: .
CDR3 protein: CASSLAPEPTGELFF
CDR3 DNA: TGTGCCAGCAGCTTAGCCCCCGAGCCGACCGGGGAGCTGTTTTTT

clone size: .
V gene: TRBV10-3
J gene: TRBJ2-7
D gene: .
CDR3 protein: CAISVKGRGYEQYF
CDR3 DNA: TGTGCCATCAGTGTAAAGGGTCGGGGCTACGAGCAGTACTTC

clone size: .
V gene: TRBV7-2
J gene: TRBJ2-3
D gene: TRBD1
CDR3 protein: CASSFGQGPSTDTQYF
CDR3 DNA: TGTGCCAGCAGCTTTGGACAGGGTCCTTCCACAGATACGCAGTATTTT

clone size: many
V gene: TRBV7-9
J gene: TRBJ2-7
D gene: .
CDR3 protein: CASSLLGRGSSSYEQYF
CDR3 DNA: TGTGCCAGCAGCCTATTGGGCCGGGGATCGAGCTCCTACGAGCAGTACTTC

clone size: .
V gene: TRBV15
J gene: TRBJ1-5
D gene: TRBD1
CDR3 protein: CATSRQNRGQPQHF
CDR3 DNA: TGTGCCACCAGCAGGCAAAACAGGGGCCAGCCCCAGCATTTT

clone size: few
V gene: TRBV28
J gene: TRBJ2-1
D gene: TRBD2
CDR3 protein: CASSPGLAYNEQFF
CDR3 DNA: TGTGCCAGCAGCCCGGGACTAGCCTACAATGAGCAGTTCTTC

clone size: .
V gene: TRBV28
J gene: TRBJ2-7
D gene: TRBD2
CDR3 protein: CASSSTSGRILPYEQYF
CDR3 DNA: TGTGCCAGCAGTTCGACTAGCGGGAGAATCCTGCCCTACGAGCAGTACTTC

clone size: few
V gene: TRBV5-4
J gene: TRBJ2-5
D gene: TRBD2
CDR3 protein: CASSLGLASQETQYF
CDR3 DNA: TGTGCCAGCAGCTTGGGACTAGCGTCTCAAGAGACCCAGTACTTC

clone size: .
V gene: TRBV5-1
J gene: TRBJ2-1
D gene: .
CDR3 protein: CASSLGNNEQFF
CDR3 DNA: TGCGCCAGCAGCTTAGGGAACAATGAGCAGTTCTTC

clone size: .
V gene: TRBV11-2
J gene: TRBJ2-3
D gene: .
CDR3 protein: CASSLVYLSTDTQYF
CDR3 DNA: TGTGCCAGCAGCTTAGTGTACCTAAGCACAGATACGCAGTATTTT

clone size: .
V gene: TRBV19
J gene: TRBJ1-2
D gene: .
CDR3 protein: CASLGGGQGYTF
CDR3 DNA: TGTGCCAGCCTAGGGGGGGGCCAAGGCTACACCTTC

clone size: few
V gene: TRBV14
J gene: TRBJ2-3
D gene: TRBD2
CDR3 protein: CASSQARSSGSGTQYF
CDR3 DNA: TGTGCCAGCAGCCAAGCTCGGTCTAGCGGGAGCGGTACGCAGTATTTT

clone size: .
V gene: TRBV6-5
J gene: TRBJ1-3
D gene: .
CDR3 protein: CASSYREGNTIYF
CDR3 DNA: TGTGCCAGCAGTTACAGGGAGGGAAACACCATATATTTT

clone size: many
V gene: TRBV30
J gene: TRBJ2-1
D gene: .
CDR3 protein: CAWSRSSYNEQFF
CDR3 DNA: TGTGCCTGGAGTCGGAGCTCCTACAATGAGCAGTTCTTC

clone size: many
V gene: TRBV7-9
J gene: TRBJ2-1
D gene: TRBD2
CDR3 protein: CASSLSGRTYNEQFF
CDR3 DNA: TGTGCCAGCAGCCTTAGCGGGAGGACCTACAATGAGCAGTTCTTC

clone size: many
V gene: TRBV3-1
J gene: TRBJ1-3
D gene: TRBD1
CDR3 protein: CASSRQGGDTIYF
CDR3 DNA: TGTGCCAGCAGCCGACAGGGTGGGGACACCATATATTTT

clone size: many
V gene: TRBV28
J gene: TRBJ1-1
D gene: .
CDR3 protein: CASSFNRLSEAFF
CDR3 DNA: TGTGCCAGCAGTTTCAATAGGCTCTCTGAAGCTTTCTTT

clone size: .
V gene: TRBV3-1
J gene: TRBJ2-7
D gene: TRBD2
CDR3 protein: CASSQALAGNDYEQYF
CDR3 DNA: TGTGCCAGCAGCCAAGCCCTAGCGGGGAACGACTACGAGCAGTACTTC

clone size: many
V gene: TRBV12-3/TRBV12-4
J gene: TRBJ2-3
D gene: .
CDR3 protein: CASSLVAGLTDTQYF
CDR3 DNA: TGTGCCAGCAGTTTAGTTGCGGGGCTCACCGATACGCAGTATTTT

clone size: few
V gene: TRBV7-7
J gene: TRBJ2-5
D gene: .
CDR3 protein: CASSLAELGHEETQYF
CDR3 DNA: TGTGCCAGCAGCTTAGCCGAGCTGGGACACGAAGAGACCCAGTACTTC

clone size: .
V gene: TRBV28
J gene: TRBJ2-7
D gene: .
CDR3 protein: CASSWPLHEGLVEQYF
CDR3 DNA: TGTGCCAGCAGTTGGCCCTTACACGAGGGGTTAGTCGAGCAGTACTTC

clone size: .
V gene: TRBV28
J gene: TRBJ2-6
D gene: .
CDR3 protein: CASTLDRAGANVLTF
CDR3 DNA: TGTGCCAGCACCCTAGACCGGGCTGGGGCCAACGTCCTGACTTTC

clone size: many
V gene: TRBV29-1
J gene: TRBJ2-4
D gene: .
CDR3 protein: CSAEDGEAKNIQYF
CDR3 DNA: TGCAGCGCAGAGGACGGAGAAGCCAAAAACATTCAGTACTTC

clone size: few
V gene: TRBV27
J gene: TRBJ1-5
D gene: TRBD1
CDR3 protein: CASSLGTGRKPQHF
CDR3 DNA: TGTGCCAGCAGTCTCGGGACAGGGAGGAAGCCCCAGCATTTT

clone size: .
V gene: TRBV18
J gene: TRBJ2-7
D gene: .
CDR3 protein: CASSPFAPSEQYF
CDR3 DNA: TGTGCCAGCTCACCCTTTGCCCCTAGTGAGCAGTACTTC

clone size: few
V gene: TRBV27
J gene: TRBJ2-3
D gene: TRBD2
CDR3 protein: CASTFRGAGGSTDTQYF
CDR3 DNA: TGTGCCAGCACCTTCCGCGGGGCGGGGGGTAGCACAGATACGCAGTATTTT

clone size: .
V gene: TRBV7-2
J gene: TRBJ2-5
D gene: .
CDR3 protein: CASSFSFQETQYF
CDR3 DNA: TGTGCCAGCAGCTTCAGTTTCCAAGAGACCCAGTACTTC

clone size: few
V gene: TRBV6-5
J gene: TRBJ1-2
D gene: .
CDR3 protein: CASSPRTDLYGYTF
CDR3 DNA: TGTGCCAGCAGCCCCCGGACGGACCTCTATGGCTACACCTTC

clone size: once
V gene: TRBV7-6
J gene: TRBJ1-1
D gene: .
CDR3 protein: CASSLDGGAEAFF
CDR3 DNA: TGTGCCAGCAGCTTAGATGGGGGGGCTGAAGCTTTCTTT